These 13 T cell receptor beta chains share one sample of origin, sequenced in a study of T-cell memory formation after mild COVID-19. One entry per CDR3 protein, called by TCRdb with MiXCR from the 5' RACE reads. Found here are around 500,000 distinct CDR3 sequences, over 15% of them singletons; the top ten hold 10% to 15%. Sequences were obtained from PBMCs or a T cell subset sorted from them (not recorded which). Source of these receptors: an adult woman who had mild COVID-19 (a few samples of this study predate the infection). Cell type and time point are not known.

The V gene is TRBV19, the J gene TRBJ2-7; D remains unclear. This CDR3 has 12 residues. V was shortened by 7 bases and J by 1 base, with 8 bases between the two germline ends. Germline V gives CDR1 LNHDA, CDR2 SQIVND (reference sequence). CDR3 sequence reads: CASKSKSYEQYF. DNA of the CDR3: TGTGCCAGTAAGTCCAAATCCTACGAGCAGTACTTC.

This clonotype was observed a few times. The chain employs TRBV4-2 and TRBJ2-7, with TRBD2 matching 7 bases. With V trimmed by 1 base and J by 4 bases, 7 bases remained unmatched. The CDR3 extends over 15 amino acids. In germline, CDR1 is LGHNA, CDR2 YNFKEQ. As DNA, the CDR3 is TGTGCCAGCAGCCAAGTCGAGACTAGCCTTTACGAGCAGTACTTC. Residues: CASSQVETSLYEQYF.

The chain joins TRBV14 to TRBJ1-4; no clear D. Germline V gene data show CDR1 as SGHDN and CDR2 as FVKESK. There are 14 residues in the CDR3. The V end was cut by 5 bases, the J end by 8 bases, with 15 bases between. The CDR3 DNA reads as TGTGCCAGCAGCGAAGGACGGCAGAGGGAAAAACTGTTTTTT. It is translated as CASSEGRQREKLFF.

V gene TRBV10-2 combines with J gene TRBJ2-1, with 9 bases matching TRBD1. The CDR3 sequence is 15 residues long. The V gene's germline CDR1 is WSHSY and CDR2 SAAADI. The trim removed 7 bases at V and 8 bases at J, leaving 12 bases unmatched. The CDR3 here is CASKGQGFVHDEQFF. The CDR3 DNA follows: TGCGCCAGCAAAGGACAGGGGTTCGTGCACGATGAGCAGTTCTTC.

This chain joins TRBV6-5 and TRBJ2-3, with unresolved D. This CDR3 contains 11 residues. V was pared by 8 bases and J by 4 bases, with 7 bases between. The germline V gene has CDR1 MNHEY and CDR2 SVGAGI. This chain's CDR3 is CASRRADTQYF. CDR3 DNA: TGTGCCAGCCGGCGCGCAGATACGCAGTATTTT.

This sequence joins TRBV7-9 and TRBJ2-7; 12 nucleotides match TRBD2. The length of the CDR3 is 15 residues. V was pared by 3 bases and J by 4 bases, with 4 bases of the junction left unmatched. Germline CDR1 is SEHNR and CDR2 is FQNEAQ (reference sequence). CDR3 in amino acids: CASSLRTSGAYEQYF. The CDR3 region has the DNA TGTGCCAGCAGCTTGAGGACTAGCGGGGCGTACGAGCAGTACTTC. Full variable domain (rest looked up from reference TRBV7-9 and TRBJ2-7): DTGVSQNPRHKITKRGQNVTFRCDPISEHNRLYWYRQTLGQGPEFLTYFQNEAQLEKSRLLSDRFSAERPKGSFSTLEIQRTEQGDSAMYLCASSLRTSGAYEQYFGPGTRLTVT.

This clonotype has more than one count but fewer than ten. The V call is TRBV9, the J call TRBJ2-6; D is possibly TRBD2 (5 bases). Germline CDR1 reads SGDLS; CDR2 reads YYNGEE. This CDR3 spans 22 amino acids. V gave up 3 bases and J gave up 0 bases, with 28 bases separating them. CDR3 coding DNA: TGTGCCAGCAGCGGCCCGAAGGACCCCCCGGGATCATCTTCCTCTGGGGCCAACGTCCTGACTTTC. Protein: CASSGPKDPPGSSSSGANVLTF.

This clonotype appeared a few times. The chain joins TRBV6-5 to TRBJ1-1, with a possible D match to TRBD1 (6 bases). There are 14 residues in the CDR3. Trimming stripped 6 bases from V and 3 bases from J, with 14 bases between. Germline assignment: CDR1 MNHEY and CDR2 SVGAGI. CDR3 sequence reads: CASRTTGKDTEAFF. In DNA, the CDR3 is TGTGCCAGCAGAACAACAGGGAAGGACACTGAAGCTTTCTTT.

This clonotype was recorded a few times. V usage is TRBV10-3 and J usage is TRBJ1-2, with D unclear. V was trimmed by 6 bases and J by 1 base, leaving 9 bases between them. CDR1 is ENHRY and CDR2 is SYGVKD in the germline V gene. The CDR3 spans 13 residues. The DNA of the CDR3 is TGTGCCATCAGCCGCGGGGTTAACTATGGCTACACCTTC. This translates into CAISRGVNYGYTF.

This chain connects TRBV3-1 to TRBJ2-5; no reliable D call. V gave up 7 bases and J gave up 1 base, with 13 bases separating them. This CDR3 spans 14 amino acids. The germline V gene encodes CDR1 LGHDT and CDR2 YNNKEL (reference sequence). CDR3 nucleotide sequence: TGTGCCAGCACCCGCAGGCGGCTCCAAGAGACCCAGTACTTC. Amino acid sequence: CASTRRRLQETQYF.

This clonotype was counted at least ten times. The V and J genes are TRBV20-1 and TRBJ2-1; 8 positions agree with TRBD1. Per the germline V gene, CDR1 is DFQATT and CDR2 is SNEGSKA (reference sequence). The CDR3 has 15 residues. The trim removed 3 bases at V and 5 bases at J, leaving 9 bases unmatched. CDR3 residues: CSASNRGRHDNEQFF. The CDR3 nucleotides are TGCAGTGCTAGCAACAGGGGGAGGCACGACAATGAGCAGTTCTTC.

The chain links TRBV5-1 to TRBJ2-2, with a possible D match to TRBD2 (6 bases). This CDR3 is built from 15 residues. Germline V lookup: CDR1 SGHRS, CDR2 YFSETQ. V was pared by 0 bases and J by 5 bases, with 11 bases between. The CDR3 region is CASSLAGAGTGELFF. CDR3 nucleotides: TGCGCCAGCAGCTTGGCGGGAGCCGGTACCGGGGAGCTGTTTTTT.

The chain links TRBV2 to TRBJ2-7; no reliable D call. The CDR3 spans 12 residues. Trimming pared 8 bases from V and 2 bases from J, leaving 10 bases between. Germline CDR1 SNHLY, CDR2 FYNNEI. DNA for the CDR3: TGTGCCAGCGTTGACCTTACCTACGAGCAGTACTTC. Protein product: CASVDLTYEQYF.